This T cell receptor beta chain stems from a study of T cell repertoires in cytomegalovirus infection. Study-wide context: An indication of both CMV infection and matching HLA type came from public TCR beta signatures.

TCRdb re-analysed the reads in MiXCR, keeping a single row per CDR3 protein. This table holds 110,000 to 150,000 distinct CDR3 sequences, over 30% found once. Points from the study as a whole: Within the response measured ex vivo, HLA-C-restricted CMV-specific TCR beta clonotypes were dominant.

V lost 6 bases and J lost 6, with 11 bases in between. The CDR3 totals 13 residues. Note on this clonotype: The antigen is unknown.

The sequences come from CD8+ T cells from cultured PBMCs, collected from culture after CMV antigen stimulation. This clonotype was sampled from a human donor in good health (CMV status not recorded). Some clones in this sample may be carry-over from other donors' samples. The chain joins TRBV12-3 or TRBV12-4 to TRBJ2-2; D uncertain. DNA for the CDR3: TGTGCCAGCAGCATAGATCCGGCCGGGGAGCTGTTTTTT. Translation gives CASSIDPAGELFF.